The present T cell receptor beta chain was sequenced within a study of sequential checkpoint blockade in melanoma. About the study: Patients were randomized 1:1 to nivolumab-then-ipilimumab or ipilimumab-then-nivolumab first-line. More than 20 patients had tumor biopsies before treatment and at week 13. Regarding the study as a whole: Clinical benefit was about 30 times likelier when tumor T-cell fraction and clonality increased.

The protocol was immunoSEQ multiplex PCR, while the TCRdb copy is restricted to in-frame clones and leaves out a portion. The table lists some 18,000 clones, approximately 26% of them singletons, with 5.5% to 8% in the top ten. On this clone itself: Its antigen is not identified.

Germline-derived CDR1 and CDR2 are SGHNT and YENEEA. The CDR3 is made up of 14 amino acids. Trimming shortened V by 5 bases and J by 0 bases, and 9 bases separated the two germline ends. Treatment given: randomized to nivolumab then ipilimumab (arm A) or the reverse (arm B). DNA-damaging chemotherapy had not been given to any patient beforehand. The sequence was obtained from a human donor with melanoma. V usage is TRBV11-3 and J usage is TRBJ2-3; D unclear. This specimen consisted of tumor tissue (inferred from file names), obtained from a patient given nivolumab and ipilimumab in sequence. This CDR3 is CASSPLASTDTQYF. The DNA of the CDR3 is TGTGCCAGCAGCCCATTAGCTAGCACAGATACGCAGTATTTT.